Below, 17 T cell receptor beta chains from the same sample are listed, as sequenced in a study of relationships among human T cell subsets. Semiquantitative ARM-PCR amplified T cell receptor alpha and beta CDR3 regions from mRNA. In ARM-PCR, communal superprimers followed tagged nested gene-specific primers for exponential amplification. TCRdb itself ran the multiplex PCR reads through MiXCR, one entry per CDR3 protein. The data hold 7,000 to 8,500 distinct CDR3 sequences, with 70% observed a single time. Anti-CD45RA microbeads isolated naive and transitional T cells from pooled CD4+ and CD8+ cells. The sample consisted of naive and transitional (CD45RA+) T cells sorted from blood. The source is a man aged 35-49 years in good health.

The CDR3 DNA follows: TGCAGCGTTGAAGAAGCGGGAGGGCCCTCGGGGACCCAGTACTTC. Translation gives CSVEEAGGPSGTQYF. The J gene is TRBJ2-5, the V gene TRBV29-1; 10 nucleotides align to TRBD2. This CDR3 comprises 15 residues. J lost 7 bases, V lost 0 bases, and 8 bases had no gene match. The germline V gene encodes CDR1 SQVTM and CDR2 ANQGSEA.

The rearrangement joins TRBV7-8 to TRBJ1-1; 10 bases match TRBD1. V lost 1 base to trimming and J lost 3 bases; unmatched junction nucleotides: 2. The CDR3 is 15 amino acids. Germline V gene data show CDR1 as SGHVS and CDR2 as FQNEAQ. The CDR3 region is CASSLVGTGDTEAFF. DNA for the CDR3: TGTGCCAGCAGCTTAGTAGGGACAGGGGACACTGAAGCTTTCTTT.

The chain links TRBV29-1 to TRBJ2-7; D gene unclear. The CDR3 has 13 residues. Deletions cut 6 bases from V and 2 bases from J, with 14 bases between. The V gene's germline CDR1 is SQVTM and CDR2 ANQGSEA. The CDR3 region is CSVKDRLTYEQYF. CDR3 bases: TGCAGCGTCAAGGACCGTCTAACCTACGAGCAGTACTTC.

The chain carries TRBV12-3 or TRBV12-4 and TRBJ2-1, with D tentatively TRBD1 (6 bases). Trimming removed 7 bases from V and 10 bases from J, with 17 bases in between. The CDR3 has 13 residues. DNA of the CDR3: TGTGCCAGCACCCGGTGGGGACAAGACGAGCAGTTCTTC. Translating gives CASTRWGQDEQFF.

The rearrangement joins TRBV12-3 or TRBV12-4 to TRBJ1-1, with 10 nucleotides matching TRBD1. J gave up 2 bases and V 4 bases, and 10 bases lay outside the gene matches. The CDR3 has 17 amino acids. This CDR3 is CASSSMDRGYTNTEAFF. CDR3 in DNA: TGTGCCAGCAGTTCGATGGACAGGGGGTACACAAACACTGAAGCTTTCTTT.

CDR3 region: CASSRTGMLDEQFF. CDR3 bases: TGTGCCAGCAGTAGAACGGGAATGTTGGATGAGCAGTTCTTC. The chain recombines TRBV6-4 with TRBJ2-1, with TRBD2 as a possible D gene (5 bases). The CDR3 loop spans 14 amino acids. CDR1 is MRHNA, CDR2 SNTAGT, per germline. Trimming pared 5 bases from V and 8 bases from J, leaving 16 bases between.

The rearrangement joins TRBV7-9 to TRBJ2-1, with a weak D call TRBD1 (6 bases). This CDR3 is built from 13 residues. Trimming took off 2 bases at V and 10 bases at J, with 12 bases between the two ends. The V gene's germline CDR1 is SEHNR and CDR2 FQNEAQ (reference sequence). This CDR3 reads CASSLIQGGEQFF. The CDR3 coding sequence is TGTGCCAGCAGCTTAATACAGGGTGGCGAGCAGTTCTTC.

The V gene is TRBV13, the J gene TRBJ2-7; 15 positions match TRBD2. The germline CDR1 and CDR2 sequences are PRHDT and FYEKMQ (reference sequence). V was clipped by 5 bases and J by 3 bases; unmatched bases: 11. The CDR3 covers 18 residues. The CDR3 sequence is CASSPGLAGGRLSYEQYF. The CDR3 nucleotides read TGTGCCAGCAGCCCGGGACTAGCGGGAGGAAGGTTAAGCTACGAGCAGTACTTC.

V gene TRBV2 combines with J gene TRBJ2-4, with D unresolved. Deletions cut 5 bases from V and 1 base from J, with 18 bases between. The CDR3 loop spans 17 amino acids. Germline V CDR1 and CDR2: SNHLY, FYNNEI. CDR3 DNA: TGTGCCAGCAGTCCAGATCCCCGACGTATGGCCAAAAACATTCAGTACTTC. Encoded protein: CASSPDPRRMAKNIQYF.

The CDR3 is CAIGKKSSYNEQFF. In nucleotides, the CDR3 is TGTGCCATCGGGAAGAAGAGCTCCTACAATGAGCAGTTCTTC. This sequence joins TRBV10-3 and TRBJ2-1, with D unclear. V gave up 8 bases and J gave up 0 bases, with 11 bases separating them. The CDR3 length is 14 residues. Looked up from germline, CDR1 is ENHRY and CDR2 is SYGVKD.

This clonotype was seen a few times. This chain connects TRBV19 to TRBJ1-5, with a tentative D call TRBD1 (6 bases). V gave up 8 bases and J gave up 6 bases, with 11 bases separating them. The CDR3 totals 12 residues. Germline V gene lookup returns CDR1 LNHDA and CDR2 SQIVND (reference sequence). The chain's CDR3 is CASWGGGQPQHF. The CDR3 DNA reads as TGTGCCAGTTGGGGGGGCGGTCAGCCCCAGCATTTT.

The chain carries TRBV14 and TRBJ2-1; D perhaps matches TRBD2 (5 bases). The CDR3 runs 13 residues. The V and J ends lost 3 bases and 10 bases respectively, with 13 bases between them. Germline CDR1 SGHDN, CDR2 FVKESK. The CDR3 here is CASSHSAPGEQFF. Written as DNA, the CDR3 is TGTGCCAGCAGCCACTCTGCGCCGGGGGAGCAGTTCTTC.

The V gene is TRBV15, the J gene TRBJ2-2; weak D call: TRBD2 (6 bases). The CDR3 spans 13 residues. V shed 5 bases and J shed 3 bases, with 7 bases lying between them. Germline assignment: CDR1 LNHNV and CDR2 YYDKDF (reference sequence). CDR3 in DNA: TGTGCCACCAGCCCGGGGGACACCGGGGAGCTGTTTTTT. This translates into CATSPGDTGELFF.

V and J are TRBV11-2 and TRBJ2-7; 8 bases match TRBD2. From germline, CDR1 is SGHAT and CDR2 FQNNGV. The CDR3 is made up of 17 amino acids. V lost 4 bases and J lost 3; bases outside the gene matches: 14. The CDR3 protein is CASSSPPGRGLSYEQYF. As DNA, the CDR3 is TGTGCCAGCAGCTCACCCCCCGGGAGGGGCCTCAGCTACGAGCAGTACTTC.

The J gene is TRBJ2-3, the V gene TRBV3-1; 7 nucleotides align to TRBD1. The length of the CDR3 is 16 residues. Germline loops: CDR1 LGHDT, CDR2 YNNKEL (reference sequence). V shed 4 bases, J shed 3 bases, and the junction held 10 bases outside the gene matches. CDR3 protein: CASSPETGSGTDTQYF. The CDR3 DNA reads as TGTGCCAGCAGCCCGGAGACAGGGTCCGGTACAGATACGCAGTATTTT.

This clonotype was found a few times. This could be a read error, since a much larger clone is one nucleotide away. This rearrangement joins TRBV27 to TRBJ1-1; 9 positions match TRBD1. The CDR3 runs to 15 residues. Germline V gene data show CDR1 as MNHEY and CDR2 as SMNVEV (reference sequence). CDR3 DNA sequence: TGTGCCAGCGAGGACAGGGGCGCCATGAACACTGAAACTTTCTTT. Its protein product is CASEDRGAMNTETFF.

This clonotype was observed a few times. The chain carries TRBV6-5 and TRBJ2-1; 9 nucleotides agree with TRBD1. Per germline, CDR1 MNHEY and CDR2 SVGAGI. The length of the CDR3 is 15 residues. V lost 11 bases to trimming and J lost 5 bases; unmatched junction nucleotides: 13. The CDR3 DNA follows: TGTGCCTGCGGCCGTGGGACAGGGACTAACAATGAGCAGTTCTTC. Its translation: CACGRGTGTNNEQFF.